Sequencing of this T cell receptor beta chain was carried out in a study of blood T cell repertoires in COVID-19. Original processing notes: Estimates of nucleated cell counts were drawn from the amplification of reference gene primers. Clones were sequenced by immunoSEQ multiplex PCR, and TCRdb holds only the in-frame ones, with some missing. V and J calls plus clone size are reproduced from that table; the DNA served to infer D and trimming. The data show 130,000 to 150,000 clones, roughly 80% seen once. Trimming stripped 2 bases from V and 3 bases from J, with 10 bases between. Germline V gene data show CDR1 as MNHEY and CDR2 as SVGAGI. The CDR3 sequence is 15 residues long.

The chain couples TRBV6-5 to TRBJ1-4; possible D gene TRBD1, 5 bases. The clonotype comes from a woman aged 70-85 years with COVID-19, enrolled during active disease. The sample comprised peripheral blood. The CDR3 DNA reads TGTGCCAGCAGTTACACCGGGGGGTCTAATGAAAAACTGTTTTTT. Translated: CASSYTGGSNEKLFF.